What follows is one T cell receptor (beta chain) and its context. This sample stems from a study of blood T cell repertoires in COVID-19. Libraries were prepared by immunoSEQ multiplex PCR; TCRdb keeps only in-frame clonotypes and omits some of them. The sample consists of about 150,000 clones, around four fifths of them appearing once. This CDR3 comprises 16 residues. CDR1 MDHEN and CDR2 SYDVKM come from the germline V gene. V shed 3 bases, J shed 6 bases, and the junction held 5 bases outside the gene matches. The chain uses TRBV28 and TRBJ2-2; 12 bases are shared with TRBD1. The receptor's source is a woman in her thirties or forties with active or convalescent COVID-19. Material: peripheral blood. Here the CDR3 DNA reads TGTGCCAGCAGTTTCCGGGACAGGGGGCTTCCCGGGGAGCTGTTTTTT. Its protein is CASSFRDRGLPGELFF.